This paragraph reports one TCR beta chain. Its antigen is currently unknown. This sample stems from a study of identical twins. TCRdb ran MiXCR on the 5' RACE reads and lists one entry per CDR3 protein. Among about 890,000 distinct CDR3 sequences listed, around an eighth were seen once. The CDR3 is made up of 16 amino acids. The V and J ends lost 7 bases and 6 bases, in that order; junction bases with no gene match: 14. Findings and caveats of the study: Reduced insertions were recorded for abundant cord blood beta clonotypes, with no such pattern in memory repertoires. Zero-insertion analyses might be partly confounded by invariant T cells like MAIT and iNKT.

This sample also appeared in a second study, on yellow fever vaccine responses in identical twins. Turning to that study: Twins reportedly had a vaccine T cell response that seemed partly convergent, partly personalized.

This chain connects TRBV12-3 or TRBV12-4 to TRBJ2-2; TRBD2 aligns across 7 bases. Input material: PBMCs. The origin of this receptor is a woman between 18 and 29 years old in good health. CDR3 DNA: TGTGCCAGCACCCGGGACGGGGGGAGCGGGGCCGGGGAGCTGTTTTTT. Residues: CASTRDGGSGAGELFF.